The TCR beta chain described here comes from a study of blood T cell repertoires in COVID-19. Study at large: The origin of the acute and convalescent COVID-19 samples was the United States, Italy and Spain. T cells, B-cell-depleted T cells, or PBMCs provided the cDNA or gDNA that served as material.

The CDR3 has 13 amino acids. V lost 5 bases, J lost 2 bases, and 9 bases lay in between. CDR1 and CDR2 from the germline V gene are MNHNY and SVGAGI (reference sequence). In the study's own analysis: Using reference gene primer amplification, nucleated cell counts were estimated. Some clones are missing from TCRdb's copy, which holds only in-frame ones; the method was immunoSEQ multiplex PCR. The V and J calls and the clone size are those of that table, but D and trimming were determined from the DNA. The repertoire holds 95,000 to 150,000 clones, with 86% as singletons. Specimen: peripheral blood. The V call is TRBV6-6, the J call TRBJ1-1; D gene ambiguous. The source of this sequence is a man between 40 and 49 years old with acute or convalescent COVID-19. CDR3 in amino acids: CASSAGFNTEAFF. As DNA, the CDR3 is TGTGCCAGCAGTGCAGGCTTCAACACTGAAGCTTTCTTT.